The 2 T cell receptor beta chains presented below share a single source sample, sequenced in a study of cytomegalovirus exposure and HLA in healthy donors. 13 Jbeta primers and 60 Vbeta primers were used for the PCR. Clones were sequenced by immunoSEQ multiplex PCR, and TCRdb holds only the in-frame ones, with some missing. The sample has about 83,000 clones, 75% to 85% seen once. Sequenced input: PBMCs. These receptors were taken from a woman aged 25 to 39 in good health and CMV-seronegative.

The chain uses TRBV28 and TRBJ2-7, with a weak D call TRBD1 (6 bases). The CDR3 totals 14 residues. Germline CDR1 and CDR2: MDHEN and SYDVKM. V shed 3 bases and J shed 5 bases, with 14 bases lying between them. CDR3 protein: CASSFSGQRDEQYF. The CDR3 coding sequence is TGTGCCAGCAGTTTTTCGGGACAACGTGACGAGCAGTACTTC.

This clone has only a few counts. V gene TRBV28 combines with J gene TRBJ1-5; D call uncertain. Looked up from germline, CDR1 is MDHEN and CDR2 is SYDVKM. There are 12 residues in the CDR3. V lost 5 bases, J lost 5 bases, and 7 bases lay in between. CDR3 region: CASSVQDQPQHF. CDR3 DNA: TGTGCCAGCAGTGTTCAGGATCAGCCCCAGCATTTT.